This T cell receptor beta chain was identified in a study of blood T cell repertoires in COVID-19. This clone was recorded once. There are 20 residues in the CDR3. CDR1 and CDR2 (germline): SGHRS, YFSETQ. The ends lost 0 bases at V and 1 base at J; junction bases unmatched: 14. Sequenced by immunoSEQ multiplex PCR; TCRdb stores in-frame clones only, minus some. The table has about 170,000 clones, approximately 86% seen once. What was sequenced was peripheral blood. V and J are TRBV5-1 and TRBJ2-3, with 10 positions matching TRBD2. This clonotype was sampled from a woman aged 80 or older with COVID-19, enrolled during active disease. CDR3 nucleotides: TGCGCCAGCAGCTTGGGTCCGGGAGCGGGAGGGCTTATCGGCACAGATACGCAGTATTTT. It specifies CASSLGPGAGGLIGTDTQYF.